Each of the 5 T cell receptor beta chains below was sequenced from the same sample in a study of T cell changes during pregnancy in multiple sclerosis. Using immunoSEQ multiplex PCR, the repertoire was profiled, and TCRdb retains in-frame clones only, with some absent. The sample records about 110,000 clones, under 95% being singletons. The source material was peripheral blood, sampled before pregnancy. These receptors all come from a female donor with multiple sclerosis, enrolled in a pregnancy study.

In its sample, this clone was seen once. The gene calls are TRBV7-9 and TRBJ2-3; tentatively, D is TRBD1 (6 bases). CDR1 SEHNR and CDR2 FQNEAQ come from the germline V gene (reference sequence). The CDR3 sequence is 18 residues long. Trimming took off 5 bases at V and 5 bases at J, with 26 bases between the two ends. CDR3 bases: TGTGCCAGCAGCACAATCAGAACAGGGATCTCACACAAAGATACGCAGTATTTT. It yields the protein CASSTIRTGISHKDTQYF.

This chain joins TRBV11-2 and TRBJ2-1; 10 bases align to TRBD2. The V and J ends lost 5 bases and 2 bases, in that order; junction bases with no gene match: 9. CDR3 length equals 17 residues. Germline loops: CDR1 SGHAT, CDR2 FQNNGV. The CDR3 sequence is CASSGITSGTTYNEQFF. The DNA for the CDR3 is TGTGCCAGCAGCGGAATCACTAGCGGGACGACCTACAATGAGCAGTTCTTC.

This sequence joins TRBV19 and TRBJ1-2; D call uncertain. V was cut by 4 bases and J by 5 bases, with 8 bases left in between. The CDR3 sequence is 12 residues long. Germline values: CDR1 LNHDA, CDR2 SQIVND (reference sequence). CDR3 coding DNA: TGTGCCAGTAGTACGGAGCGATATGGCTACACCTTC. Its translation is CASSTERYGYTF.

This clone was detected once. CDR3 DNA sequence: TGTGCCAGCAGCTTGGGCGGGACAGAGTACGAGCAGTACTTC. It encodes CASSLGGTEYEQYF. The gene calls are TRBV7-2 and TRBJ2-7, with TRBD1 as a possible D gene (7 bases). The germline gives CDR1 SGHTA, CDR2 FQGNSA. The CDR3 loop spans 14 amino acids. V was trimmed by 3 bases and J by 4 bases, leaving 13 bases between them.

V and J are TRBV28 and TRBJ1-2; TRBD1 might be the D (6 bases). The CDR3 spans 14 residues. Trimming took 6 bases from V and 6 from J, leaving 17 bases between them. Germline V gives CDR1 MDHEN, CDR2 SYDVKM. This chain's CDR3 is CASRRPGTLNGYTF. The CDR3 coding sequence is TGTGCCAGCAGGCGGCCCGGGACACTTAATGGCTACACCTTC.